This T cell receptor beta chain was recovered during a study of T cell clonality in common variable immunodeficiency. General study findings and limits: The cause of increased CVID clonality remains unclear without subpopulation sequencing. CVID subjects showed higher TCRbeta clonality than healthy controls.

This clone was found many times. Its matching antigen is unknown. From the germline J gene comes the end of the CDR3, since the read stops 3 residues before it. The table came from immunoSEQ multiplex PCR; TCRdb's copy has only in-frame clones and leaves some out. The repertoire has about 40,000 clones, none seen only once; the ten largest take around 2.8%. V was trimmed by 4 bases and J by 2 bases, leaving 6 bases between them. Per the germline V gene, CDR1 is SGHDN and CDR2 is FVKESK. This CDR3 spans 12 amino acids. Sequenced material: peripheral blood mononuclear cells. The sequence came from a person aged 18 to 75 in good health. The chain uses TRBV14 and TRBJ2-7; no clear D gene. The part of the CDR3 DNA that was read is TGTGCCAGCAGCCTCATTCCCTACGAG. Its translation is CASSLIPYE. Given in full, the CDR3 is CASSLIPYEQYF. The whole variable domain, remainder taken from reference TRBV14 and TRBJ2-7, is EAGVTQFPSHSVIEKGQTVTLRCDPISGHDNLYWYRRVMGKEIKFLLHFVKESKQDESGMPNNRFLAERTGGTYSTLKVQPAELEDSGVYFCASSLIPYEQYFGPGTRLTVT.